These 28 T cell receptor beta chains were all obtained from the same sample, sequenced in a study of Graves' ophthalmopathy and Graves' hyperthyroidism (dated by TCRdb to the late 2010s). Sequencing used an Illumina HiSeq 2000. For repertoire sequencing, TCR beta CDR3 regions were amplified from RNA transcripts. The first round was an RT-PCR using HTBI primers with the Qiagen OneStep RT-PCR kit, and this first round was followed by a second-round multiplex PCR, then size selection and purification. The public reads were quality trimmed at Q25 with fastp and then assembled into clones with MiXCR by TCRdb, keeping productive beta chains. All rows with the same CDR3 protein become a single entry with the most common DNA and genes. In all, the sample holds hundreds of thousands of distinct CDR3 sequences, and around 50% of those were seen once. The ten most abundant clones make up roughly 45% of the sample.

The sequenced sample consisted of peripheral blood. All receptors come from an adult man with Graves' ophthalmopathy.

The V and J genes are TRBV28 and TRBJ1-5, with TRBD1 matching 8 bases. Germline loops: CDR1 MDHEN, CDR2 SYDVKM. The CDR3 has 14 residues. J was trimmed by 7 bases and V by 3 bases; bases with no gene match: 5. The CDR3 spells CASSFWTGLQPQHF. CDR3 coding DNA: TGTGCCAGCAGTTTTTGGACAGGGCTCCAGCCCCAGCATTTT.

The chain links TRBV7-3 to TRBJ2-5; 10 bases agree with TRBD2. The CDR3 loop spans 16 amino acids. CDR1 and CDR2 from the germline V gene are SGHTA and FQGTGA. The J segment lost 4 bases and the V segment lost 2 bases, leaving 7 bases of the junction unmatched. As DNA, the CDR3 is TGTGCCAGCAGCTTATCTAGCGGGAGCGGAGGAGAGACCCAGTACTTC. It is translated as CASSLSSGSGGETQYF.

The gene calls are TRBV6-6 and TRBJ1-1, with D perhaps matching TRBD1 (5 bases). The germline V and J ends were trimmed by 5 bases and 3 bases, with 16 bases remaining between them. The CDR3 extends over 15 amino acids. Germline CDR1 MNHNY, CDR2 SVGAGI (reference sequence). This CDR3 is CASSETQGKYTEAFF. CDR3 nucleotides: TGTGCCAGCAGTGAGACTCAGGGAAAGTACACTGAAGCTTTCTTT.

This sequence joins TRBV29-1 and TRBJ1-1; TRBD1 might be the D (6 bases). Trimming removed 3 bases at V and 7 bases at J, with 12 bases between. The CDR3 extends over 12 amino acids. Germline assignment: CDR1 SQVTM and CDR2 ANQGSEA. The DNA of the CDR3 is TGCAGCGTTGACCGTATACAGGGTGAAGCTTTCTTT. Translation gives CSVDRIQGEAFF.

This chain joins TRBV7-8 and TRBJ2-5; TRBD2 matches at 9 bases. Losses at the gene ends were 5 bases for V and 4 bases for J; bases not matched to a gene: 8. This CDR3 contains 15 residues. Germline CDR1 and CDR2: SGHVS and FQNEAQ. The CDR3 loop reads CASSPGLATGETQYF. The CDR3 coding sequence is TGTGCCAGCAGCCCCGGACTAGCGACGGGAGAGACCCAGTACTTC.

This chain links TRBV20-1 with TRBJ2-7, with 10 bases matching TRBD2. Germline V CDR1 and CDR2: DFQATT, SNEGSKA (reference sequence). V shed 0 bases, J shed 6 bases, and the junction held 8 bases outside the gene matches. This CDR3 has 15 amino acids. For the CDR3, the DNA is TGCAGTGCTAGAGATTGGGCTAGCGGGAGCTGCGAGCAGTACTTC. Protein: CSARDWASGSCEQYF.

The count of this clonotype is one. The chain has TRBV7-2 and TRBJ2-7, with 8 positions matching TRBD1. The trim removed 5 bases at V and 4 bases at J, leaving 10 bases unmatched. The CDR3 has 15 residues. Germline V gene lookup returns CDR1 SGHTA and CDR2 FQGNSA. The CDR3 here is CASSTRGQGLYEQYF. CDR3 bases: TGTGCCAGCAGCACTCGCGGACAGGGCTTATACGAGCAGTACTTC.

This clonotype was picked up many times. The chain joins TRBV25-1 to TRBJ1-2, with 7 positions matching TRBD1. Unmatched junction bases numbered 13, after V lost 7 bases and J lost 8 bases. Germline CDR1 is MGHDK and CDR2 is SYGVNS. This CDR3 comprises 14 residues. CDR3 in amino acids: CASTSREGAGGYTF. The CDR3 DNA sequence: TGTGCCAGCACCTCAAGGGAGGGGGCTGGGGGCTACACCTTC.

The V gene is TRBV7-2, the J gene TRBJ1-5, with TRBD1 identical over 8 bases. V lost 3 bases to trimming and J lost 3 bases; unmatched junction nucleotides: 4. CDR3 length: 15 amino acids. From germline, CDR1 is SGHTA and CDR2 FQGNSA. The CDR3 reads CASSLWTGPNQPQHF. The CDR3 DNA follows: TGTGCCAGCAGCTTGTGGACAGGGCCCAATCAGCCCCAGCATTTT.

The chain couples TRBV7-9 to TRBJ1-4, with TRBD1 as a possible D gene (6 bases). V lost 6 bases and J 3 bases, leaving 17 bases between the germline ends. CDR3 length: 16 residues. In germline, CDR1 is SEHNR, CDR2 FQNEAQ (reference sequence). CDR3 nucleotides: TGTGCCAGCAGTCATTCCACAGGGTTGGCTAATGAAAAACTGTTTTTT. Amino acids: CASSHSTGLANEKLFF.

V usage is TRBV9 and J usage is TRBJ1-3, with a possible D match to TRBD1 (5 bases). CDR3 length: 16 residues. V gave up 5 bases and J gave up 0 bases, with 15 bases separating them. Germline CDR1 is SGDLS and CDR2 is YYNGEE. CDR3 protein: CASSESDSASGNTIYF. The CDR3 DNA sequence: TGTGCCAGCAGTGAATCCGACAGCGCCTCTGGAAACACCATATATTTT.

This sequence joins TRBV20-1 and TRBJ1-1, with D unclear. The CDR3 covers 14 residues. Germline loops: CDR1 DFQATT, CDR2 SNEGSKA (reference sequence). Trimming took off 4 bases at V and 0 bases at J, with 12 bases between the two ends. The CDR3 sequence is CSATPDPLNTEAFF. The CDR3 coding sequence is TGCAGTGCTACCCCCGACCCACTGAACACTGAAGCTTTCTTT.

This clonotype appeared many times. In nucleotides, the CDR3 is TGTGCCAGCAGCTCCCTGGCGGACTATGGCTACACCTTC. Its protein product is CASSSLADYGYTF. V and J are TRBV7-9 and TRBJ1-2; D unclear. Trimming removed 4 bases at V and 3 bases at J, with 9 bases between. This CDR3 has 13 amino acids. Germline CDR1 reads SEHNR; CDR2 reads FQNEAQ (reference sequence).

This chain joins TRBV6-7 and TRBJ1-1, with D possibly being TRBD1 (6 bases). TRBV6-7 is an ORF, with its function uncertain. The CDR3 runs 15 residues. The V end lost 2 bases, the J end lost 0 bases, and 10 bases lay between the germline ends. The CDR3 sequence is CASSYPGQLNTEAFF. The CDR3 DNA is TGTGCCAGCAGTTACCCCGGACAGCTGAACACTGAAGCTTTCTTT.

The sample holds a few counts of this clonotype. V gene TRBV10-3 combines with J gene TRBJ2-5, with 14 bases aligning to TRBD2. With V trimmed by 2 bases and J by 3 bases, 8 bases remained unmatched. The germline V gene encodes CDR1 ENHRY and CDR2 SYGVKD. This CDR3 spans 18 amino acids. CDR3 sequence: CAISEATRLAGGKETQYF. The CDR3 coding sequence is TGTGCCATCAGTGAGGCGACCCGACTAGCGGGAGGGAAAGAGACCCAGTACTTC.

Worth noting for this clonotype: At one boundary the junction diverges from the germline segment, which might be a read error. The rearrangement joins TRBV12-3 or TRBV12-4 to TRBJ2-5, with 8 nucleotides matching TRBD2. The CDR3 extends over 13 amino acids. CDR3: CASSLGGTSAQYF. The CDR3 nucleotides are TGTGCCAGCAGCTTAGGGGGGACTAGTGCCCAGTACTTC.

The chain employs TRBV7-3 and TRBJ2-7; TRBD2 might be the D (6 bases). This CDR3 has 13 residues. Trimming cost V 6 bases and J 6 bases, with 15 bases left between them. Germline CDR1 reads SGHTA; CDR2 reads FQGTGA. The CDR3 DNA reads as TGTGCCAGCAGTACGGGACTGTCTGGCGAGCAGTACTTC. This sequence encodes CASSTGLSGEQYF.

The chain couples TRBV9 to TRBJ1-2; D is perhaps TRBD1 (6 bases). The CDR3 has 15 amino acids. The V end lost 3 bases, the J end lost 5 bases, and 17 bases lay between the germline ends. From germline, CDR1 is SGDLS and CDR2 YYNGEE. The CDR3 DNA is TGTGCCAGCAGCGAGGGGGATCTGCTGTTGTATGGCTACACCTTC. Protein: CASSEGDLLLYGYTF.

On this clonotype: Germline is not matched at one junction end, which may reflect a read error. Here the CDR3 DNA reads TGTGCCAGCAGTGCAACCAGCGCGGAGACCCAGTACTTC. Translation gives CASSATSAETQYF. The chain recombines TRBV10-2 with TRBJ2-5; D is ambiguous. CDR3 length equals 13 residues. The V gene's germline CDR1 is WSHSY and CDR2 SAAADI.

V is TRBV9 and J is TRBJ1-2, with D tentatively TRBD1 (5 bases). Germline V gene sequence: CDR1 SGDLS, CDR2 YYNGEE. The CDR3 totals 13 residues. Trimming took 6 bases from V and 4 from J, leaving 13 bases between them. As DNA, the CDR3 is TGTGCCAGCACCACCGGGACCGCCTATGGCTACACCTTC. Translated, it gives CASTTGTAYGYTF.

This clonotype came up a few times. The chain couples TRBV2 to TRBJ1-6; TRBD1 is a possible D gene (5 bases). The germline CDR1 and CDR2 sequences are SNHLY and FYNNEI. Trimming took off 0 bases at V and 9 bases at J, with 12 bases between the two ends. The CDR3 has 15 amino acids. The CDR3 DNA follows: TGTGCCAGCAGTGAAGCGCCAGGGTCGGGTTCACCCCTCCACTTT. Protein sequence: CASSEAPGSGSPLHF.

This rearrangement joins TRBV7-9 to TRBJ2-6, with 9 bases fitting TRBD1. J lost 0 bases, V lost 4 bases, and 10 bases had no gene match. CDR3 size: 19 residues. CDR1 and CDR2 (germline): SEHNR, FQNEAQ (reference sequence). The CDR3 is CASSSGWWGQGSGANVLTF. In DNA, the CDR3 is TGTGCCAGCAGCTCTGGATGGTGGGGACAGGGCTCTGGGGCCAACGTCCTGACTTTC.

The chain recombines TRBV9 with TRBJ2-3; D is possibly TRBD2 (5 bases). This CDR3 region has 19 residues. With 0 bases removed from V and 2 bases from J, the gap between germline ends came to 22 bases. Per germline, CDR1 SGDLS and CDR2 YYNGEE. CDR3: CASSVEVRAEMRPTDTQYF. The CDR3 DNA sequence: TGTGCCAGCAGCGTAGAAGTAAGAGCGGAAATGAGACCCACAGATACGCAGTATTTT.

This clonotype was recorded at least ten times. The V call is TRBV7-9, the J call TRBJ2-7; D unresolved. This CDR3 region has 11 residues. Trimming removed 5 bases from V and 5 bases from J, with 7 bases in between. Germline V CDR1 and CDR2: SEHNR, FQNEAQ (reference sequence). CDR3 nucleotides: TGTGCCAGCAGCCGGGCCCACGAGCAGTACTTC. Translation: CASSRAHEQYF. The whole variable domain, remainder taken from reference TRBV7-9 and TRBJ2-7, is DTGVSQNPRHKITKRGQNVTFRCDPISEHNRLYWYRQTLGQGPEFLTYFQNEAQLEKSRLLSDRFSAERPKGSFSTLEIQRTEQGDSAMYLCASSRAHEQYFGPGTRLTVT.

The rearrangement joins TRBV5-1 to TRBJ2-6; 10 bases are a match to TRBD1. Germline V lookup: CDR1 SGHRS, CDR2 YFSETQ. Trimming at V came to 2 bases and at J to 0 bases, leaving 5 bases not matched to a gene. The CDR3 length is 18 residues. The CDR3 sequence: CASSFSGTGDSGANVLTF. CDR3 coding DNA: TGCGCCAGCAGCTTCTCCGGGACAGGGGACTCTGGGGCCAACGTCCTGACTTTC. The whole variable domain, remainder taken from reference TRBV5-1 and TRBJ2-6, is KAGVTQTPRYLIKTRGQQVTLSCSPISGHRSVSWYQQTPGQGLQFLFEYFSETQRNKGNFPGRFSGRQFSNSRSEMNVSTLELGDSALYLCASSFSGTGDSGANVLTFGAGSRLTVL.

The V and J genes are TRBV5-4 and TRBJ2-7, with 9 bases identical to TRBD2. The CDR3 consists of 15 residues. V shed 0 bases, J shed 6 bases, and the junction held 7 bases outside the gene matches. The V gene's germline CDR1 is SGHNT and CDR2 YYREEE (reference sequence). CDR3 DNA: TGTGCCAGCAGCTTGGGGCTAGCGGGAAACTCCGAGCAGTACTTC. The encoded protein is CASSLGLAGNSEQYF. The full variable domain, rest sourced from reference TRBV5-4 and TRBJ2-7, is ETGVTQSPTHLIKTRGQQVTLRCSSQSGHNTVSWYQQALGQGPQFIFQYYREEENGRGNFPPRFSGLQFPNYSSELNVNALELDDSALYLCASSLGLAGNSEQYFGPGTRLTVT.

This chain connects TRBV2 to TRBJ2-5, with 9 bases fitting TRBD2. With 6 bases clipped from V and 5 bases from J, the junction kept 7 bases outside the gene matches. Germline CDR1 SNHLY, CDR2 FYNNEI. This CDR3 contains 14 residues. The CDR3 sequence is CASRGAGGGETQYF. CDR3 nucleotides: TGTGCCAGCAGAGGAGCGGGGGGTGGGGAGACCCAGTACTTC.

This chain uses TRBV15 with TRBJ2-5; 13 bases match TRBD2. Germline assignment: CDR1 LNHNV and CDR2 YYDKDF (reference sequence). V trimming: 5 bases; J trimming: 5 bases; junction bases outside the gene matches: 8. The length of the CDR3 is 16 residues. In nucleotides, the CDR3 is TGTGCCACCAGCTACTGGACTAGCGGGAGTCGGGAGACCCAGTACTTC. Protein product: CATSYWTSGSRETQYF. The full variable domain, completed using reference TRBV15 and TRBJ2-5, is DAMVIQNPRYQVTQFGKPVTLSCSQTLNHNVMYWYQQKSSQAPKLLFHYYDKDFNNEADTPDNFQSRRPNTSFCFLDIRSPGLGDTAMYLCATSYWTSGSRETQYFGPGTRLLVL.